This T cell receptor (beta chain) comes out of a study of long-term antiretroviral therapy in people with HIV. With regard to this clone: Its antigen is undetermined.

The assay, immunoSEQ v3.0, was run at survey level. The assay was immunoSEQ multiplex PCR, and TCRdb's table has in-frame clones only and misses some. The sample includes about 36,000 clones, approximately 80% of them seen just once. The ends were cut back, 7 bases at V and 11 bases at J, with 23 bases in the middle. This CDR3 contains 14 residues. The germline V gene encodes CDR1 SQVTM and CDR2 ANQGSEA. Study conclusions and caveats: Once patients were on ART, diversity went higher but still fell short of transplant donor controls.

The sample here was unsorted PBMCs, taken 0.6 years after starting antiretroviral therapy. This chain links TRBV29-1 with TRBJ1-4, with a possible D match to TRBD1 (6 bases). The clonotype was recovered from a man in his late teens or twenties with HIV. In DNA form, the CDR3 reads TGCAGCGCCCACCCTCCGGGACAAAAGGGGAAACTGTTTTTT. Its translation: CSAHPPGQKGKLFF.